Here is one T cell receptor (beta chain) with its context. This sample is drawn from a study of blood T cell repertoires in COVID-19. Study overall: Acute and convalescent COVID-19 specimens originated in the United States, Italy and Spain. T cells, B-cell-depleted T cells, or PBMCs provided the cDNA or gDNA that served as material.

Under the authors' procedure: The authors estimated nucleated cell counts from reference gene primer amplification. Sequencing was performed with immunoSEQ multiplex PCR; in TCRdb, only in-frame clones are kept and a portion is missing. V and J calls and clone size are given by that table; D and trimming were obtained from the DNA. The repertoire holds approximately 250,000 clones, over 75% seen once, with roughly 10% in the top ten. The CDR3 has 17 amino acids. Germline CDR1 and CDR2: SGHAT and FQNNGV. Trimming took 6 bases from V and 2 from J, leaving 21 bases between them. Seattle patient enrollment occurred during active infection, with longitudinal follow-up thereafter.

The chain joins TRBV11-2 to TRBJ2-3; a weak D match, TRBD1 (7 bases). The sample was peripheral blood. The sequence came from a woman aged 65 to 85 with COVID-19, enrolled during active disease. The CDR3 sequence: CASRTYGGGRDTDTQYF. DNA for the CDR3: TGTGCCAGCAGGACTTATGGAGGGGGCCGGGACACAGATACGCAGTATTTT.